This T cell receptor (beta chain) is from a study of early T cells in non-severe SARS-CoV-2 infection. Background on the study: Sequencing of unsorted whole blood was done on bulk RNA, leaving chains unpaired. General observations from the study: Matches to VDJdb favored anti-spike CD8 responses and missed private and CD4 specificities.

This clonotype was detected many times. No antigen is known for it. CDR1 and CDR2 from the germline V gene are GTSNPN and SVGIG (reference sequence). J was trimmed by 7 bases and V by 2 bases; bases with no gene match: 17. The CDR3 runs to 16 residues. The protocol attached unique molecular identifiers to individual cDNA molecules. Using its own MiXCR run on the 5' RACE reads, TCRdb lists one record per CDR3 protein. Here the sample spans around 80,000 distinct CDR3 sequences, less than 15% being singletons. This rearrangement joins TRBV30 to TRBJ2-7; 7 nucleotides agree with TRBD1. The receptor comes from an adult who was a healthcare worker with PCR-confirmed SARS-CoV-2 infection or an uninfected control (not recorded which). Material: whole blood. The CDR3 DNA sequence: TGTGCCTGGAGTAGACCCCGACAGGGCCAATGGGGGGAGCAGTACTTC. This codes for CAWSRPRQGQWGEQYF.